This TCR beta chain was identified during a study of radiation and T cells in renal cell carcinoma. CDR1 LGHNA and CDR2 YSLEER come from the germline V gene. V was cut by 3 bases and J by 1 base, with 13 bases left in between. The CDR3 has 16 amino acids. The time point was: blood 2 weeks post-SBRT. Indicated treatment: 15 Gy SBRT to primary tumor, nephrectomy 4 weeks later. Radiation-treated patients gave blood at baseline, week 2 and week 4. Clear cell pathology was present in this patient's renal cell carcinoma. General observations from the study: From baseline, blood top tumor clonotypes peaked at 2 weeks post-radiation.

Some clones are missing from TCRdb's copy, which holds only in-frame ones; the method was immunoSEQ multiplex PCR. The profile shows roughly 120,000 clones, approximately 80% of them singletons. Comments on this clone: Its antigen is unidentified.

The chain is built from TRBV4-3 and TRBJ2-1, with a possible D match to TRBD2 (6 bases). The source was blood, collected from a patient whose treatment included radiotherapy and nephrectomy. The origin of this receptor is a woman aged 60 to 75 with renal cell carcinoma. The CDR3 DNA follows: TGCGCCAGCAGCCACCGGAGGGCCGGGTCCTACAATGAGCAGTTCTTC. This sequence encodes CASSHRRAGSYNEQFF.